Listed below are T cell receptor beta chains from one sample, sequenced in a study of control samples from healthy donors and cancer patients. Generated by immunoSEQ multiplex PCR, the TCRdb table keeps only in-frame clones and is missing some. Here the sample spans about 130,000 clones, approximately 94% being singletons. The material sequenced was blood. The receptors originated from a man younger than 40 in good health. The CDR3 runs from the conserved cysteine through the conserved F or W. The order of the fields is J gene, V gene, CDR3 protein.

TRBJ2-1,TRBV7-3,CASSPSGGAGEQFF
TRBJ2-2,TRBV9,CASSERGTGGIRTGELFF
TRBJ2-7,TRBV20-1,CSAIQSYEQYF
TRBJ1-5,TRBV28,CASSLEGHKPQHF
TRBJ1-6,TRBV6-1,CASSEAQLASSYNSPLHF
TRBJ1-4,TRBV4-1,CASSHPRQGNEKLFF
TRBJ1-4,TRBV5-1,CASSLERRSGEKLFF
TRBJ2-3,TRBV5-6,CASTAGDEGQATDTQYF
TRBJ2-7,TRBV6-2/TRBV6-3,CASSYRTGPYEQYF
TRBJ1-1,TRBV7-8,CASSGGTGGTEAFF
TRBJ2-3,TRBV7-6,CASSLASSGIIDTQYF
TRBJ2-7,TRBV7-8,CASSSDRAREQYF
TRBJ2-1,TRBV19,CASRSSLSGTINNEQFF
TRBJ1-2,TRBV4-3,CASRPGQGNYGYTF
TRBJ1-1,TRBV7-2,CASALHTRTGTEAFF
TRBJ2-5,TRBV6-2/TRBV6-3,CASSSGPQETQYF